This T cell receptor beta chain was captured in a study of cytotoxic CD8 clonotypes in ibrutinib-treated CLL. Study-wide results and caveats: Once treatment began, public clonotypes, which were uncommon, contracted or stayed stable.

Here immunoSEQ multiplex PCR was the method, and the copy in TCRdb shows in-frame clones only, minus some. The sample carries 150,000 or so clones, roughly three quarters recorded once. The table lists this clone with a few counts. What it binds is not known. This receptor was taken from a human donor with chronic lymphocytic leukemia. The sample here was PBMCs, taken after 12 months of ibrutinib treatment.

In nucleotides, the CDR3 is TGTGCCAGCAGCCCGGGGAGGCATGGGCCCCAGCATTTT. Translated: CASSPGRHGPQHF. This chain connects TRBV14 to TRBJ1-5; D unclear. The V end lost 4 bases, the J end lost 9 bases, and 13 bases lay between the germline ends. The germline V gene has CDR1 SGHDN and CDR2 FVKESK. The CDR3 has 13 amino acids.